These 26 T cell receptor beta chains came from one sample sequenced in a study of human CD8 memory T cell subsets. UMI-labeled 5' RACE yielded the TCR beta libraries. TCRdb reprocessed the 5' RACE reads, with one entry per CDR3 protein and no DNA. This repertoire includes approximately 10,000 distinct CDR3 sequences. The specimen was CD8+ stem-like memory T cells (TSCM and TCM) sorted from PBMCs. Subset of the sample: stem-like memory CD8 T cells (TSTEM), CCR7+ PD-1- TIGIT-. The receptors originated from a human donor in good health.

The chain couples TRBV12-3 or TRBV12-4 to TRBJ2-7. This CDR3 contains 14 residues. This CDR3 reads CASSPDGSSYEQYF.

V usage is TRBV6-5 and J usage is TRBJ2-7; the D gene TCRdb calls, TRBD1, cannot be checked with no DNA. This CDR3 spans 14 amino acids. The germline V gene encodes CDR1 MNHEY and CDR2 SVGAGI. CDR3 region: CASSSRDSTYEQYF.

By frequency, this clonotype registers medium-sized. The chain is built from TRBV4-1 and TRBJ2-7; TCRdb proposes TRBD1, but this gene call is untestable without DNA. The CDR3 runs 12 residues. Germline loops: CDR1 MGHRA, CDR2 YSYEKL. CDR3 loop: CASSRMGGEQYF.

This clonotype is deemed medium-sized by its frequency. The chain has TRBV7-9 and TRBJ2-3. This CDR3 region has 13 residues. Germline V gene sequence: CDR1 SEHNR, CDR2 FQNEAQ (reference sequence). This CDR3 reads CASSLDLTDTQYF.

The rearrangement links TRBV10-2 to TRBJ2-1. The CDR3 loop spans 16 amino acids. Germline lookup yields CDR1 WSHSY and CDR2 SAAADI. The chain's CDR3 is CASSESWRSSYNEQFF.

The genes are TRBV10-3 and TRBJ2-7; with no DNA, the TCRdb D assignment of TRBD1 cannot be verified. Germline CDR1 reads ENHRY; CDR2 reads SYGVKD. This CDR3 spans 16 amino acids. CDR3 sequence reads: CAISEVEDSMSYEQYF.

V gene TRBV6-6 combines with J gene TRBJ2-2; TCRdb reports TRBD2, a call that lacks DNA to check it against. Germline CDR1 MNHNY, CDR2 SVGAGI (reference sequence). The CDR3 loop spans 15 amino acids. The CDR3 sequence: CASSYGNGPAGELFF.

This clonotype counts as medium-sized (0.01 to 0.1%) by frequency. The V and J genes are TRBV3-1 and TRBJ2-7; the D call of TRBD2 rests on TCRdb alone, since no DNA is present to check it. This CDR3 is built from 15 residues. The germline CDR1 and CDR2 sequences are LGHDT and YNNKEL (reference sequence). The CDR3 here is CASSNPGDSIYEQYF.

V usage is TRBV20-1 and J usage is TRBJ2-1. CDR3 length: 14 amino acids. Germline V gives CDR1 DFQATT, CDR2 SNEGSKA (reference sequence). CDR3 amino acids: CSGTEEYSYNEQFF.

According to its frequency, this clonotype is medium-sized. The genes are TRBV19 and TRBJ1-5. CDR1 and CDR2 from the germline V gene are LNHDA and SQIVND (reference sequence). The CDR3 runs 14 residues. This chain's CDR3 is CASSIYSGGQPQHF.

The chain is built from TRBV6-6 and TRBJ2-3; TCRdb gives TRBD1 as the D gene, but with no DNA this cannot be confirmed. Germline CDR1 reads MNHNY; CDR2 reads SVGAGI (reference sequence). CDR3 size: 20 residues. The CDR3 loop reads CASSYSSAGDLFTSTDTQYF.

The chain is built from TRBV19 and TRBJ2-1. Germline CDR1 and CDR2: LNHDA and SQIVND (reference sequence). The CDR3 runs 13 residues. The CDR3 region is CASSIGMGNEQFF.

The chain employs TRBV20-1 and TRBJ1-2; with no DNA, the TCRdb D assignment of TRBD1 cannot be verified. The CDR3 extends over 13 amino acids. Per germline, CDR1 DFQATT and CDR2 SNEGSKA (reference sequence). This CDR3 reads CSARATGNYGYTF.

V is TRBV5-1 and J is TRBJ2-2; TCRdb's D call, TRBD2, is unchecked because there is no DNA. Germline-derived CDR1 and CDR2 are SGHRS and YFSETQ. CDR3 length equals 15 residues. The CDR3 here is CASSSRTGGGGELFF.

This clonotype is called large based on its frequency. CDR3 sequence reads: CASSYSTLANNEQFF. The gene calls are TRBV6-6 and TRBJ2-1; there is no DNA to check the TCRdb D call of TRBD2. CDR1 MNHNY and CDR2 SVGAGI come from the germline V gene (reference sequence). The CDR3 totals 15 residues.

V usage is TRBV19 and J usage is TRBJ2-1; with no DNA, the TCRdb D assignment of TRBD1 cannot be verified. The CDR3 is 13 residues long. The germline V gene encodes CDR1 LNHDA and CDR2 SQIVND (reference sequence). CDR3 in amino acids: CASSIEETGDQFF.

The rearrangement uses TRBV7-9 and TRBJ2-7; TCRdb's D call of TRBD2 is untestable without DNA. There are 17 residues in the CDR3. Germline V gives CDR1 SEHNR, CDR2 FQNEAQ (reference sequence). This CDR3 is CASSLPHEGPVNYEQYF.

This clonotype is classed as medium-sized by frequency. The genes are TRBV7-9 and TRBJ2-3; TCRdb's D gene call, TRBD1, goes unchecked for lack of DNA. The germline CDR1 and CDR2 sequences are SEHNR and FQNEAQ (reference sequence). CDR3 length equals 15 residues. The CDR3: CASSSGAISTDTQYF.

The chain joins TRBV19 to TRBJ1-1; TCRdb picks TRBD1, but there is no DNA to check that call. This CDR3 contains 13 residues. The germline gives CDR1 LNHDA, CDR2 SQIVND (reference sequence). This CDR3 is CASGRDRNTEAFF.

The J gene is TRBJ2-7, the V gene TRBV12-3 or TRBV12-4; TCRdb names TRBD1, which stays unverified in the absence of DNA. The CDR3 sequence is 13 residues long. The CDR3 here is CASSPRGTYEQYF.

CDR3 sequence reads: CASSQLGGGRGDTQYF. The V and J genes are TRBV4-1 and TRBJ2-3; checking the TCRdb D call of TRBD1 is not possible without DNA. The CDR3 runs 16 residues. Germline V lookup: CDR1 MGHRA, CDR2 YSYEKL.

Frequency places this clonotype as medium-sized. This rearrangement joins TRBV7-9 to TRBJ2-1; TCRdb's D call, TRBD1, is unchecked because there is no DNA. This CDR3 spans 15 amino acids. The germline CDR1 and CDR2 sequences are SEHNR and FQNEAQ (reference sequence). The CDR3 spells CASTPVGRAYNEQFF.

This clonotype is medium-sized by frequency. The chain carries TRBV20-1 and TRBJ1-6; TCRdb gives TRBD1 as the D gene, but with no DNA this cannot be confirmed. CDR1 and CDR2 from the germline V gene are DFQATT and SNEGSKA (reference sequence). The CDR3 totals 15 residues. CDR3 in amino acids: CSARDVWAGESPLHF.

This chain uses TRBV7-9 with TRBJ2-5; TCRdb outputs TRBD2, but without DNA this stays unchecked. CDR1 is SEHNR, CDR2 FQNEAQ, per germline (reference sequence). The CDR3 runs 18 residues. CDR3 region: CASSLVGGLAALRETQYF.

V gene TRBV28 combines with J gene TRBJ1-2. The CDR3 is 13 amino acids. The germline CDR1 and CDR2 sequences are MDHEN and SYDVKM. CDR3: CASSSEANYGYTF.

The chain has TRBV7-9 and TRBJ2-1; TCRdb's D call, TRBD2, is unchecked because there is no DNA. The CDR3 length is 14 residues. The germline CDR1 and CDR2 sequences are SEHNR and FQNEAQ (reference sequence). CDR3 loop: CASSLAGTSNEQFF.